This T cell receptor beta chain was identified during a study of T cells in Graves' hyperthyroidism and ophthalmopathy. Amplification of TCR beta CDR3 regions used RNA as the template. Initially, a first-round RT-PCR of the TCR CDR3 employed the HTBI primer set. TCRdb reprocessed the multiplex PCR reads via MiXCR and lists one record per CDR3 protein. The sample contains fewer than 650,000 distinct CDR3 sequences, roughly 13% of which appear only once. This clonotype was seen at least ten times. V shed 0 bases and J 4 bases; nucleotides not matched to a gene: 8. Per germline, CDR1 ENHRY and CDR2 SYGVKD. This CDR3 comprises 16 residues.

The rearrangement links TRBV10-3 to TRBJ2-5, with 7 bases matching TRBD1. This sequence was found in a woman younger than 45 with Graves' hyperthyroidism that later progressed to Graves' ophthalmopathy. The sequenced material came from blood. CDR3 loop: CAISESTGSPPETQYF. The DNA of the CDR3 is TGTGCCATCAGTGAGTCGACAGGGAGTCCGCCAGAGACCCAGTACTTC.